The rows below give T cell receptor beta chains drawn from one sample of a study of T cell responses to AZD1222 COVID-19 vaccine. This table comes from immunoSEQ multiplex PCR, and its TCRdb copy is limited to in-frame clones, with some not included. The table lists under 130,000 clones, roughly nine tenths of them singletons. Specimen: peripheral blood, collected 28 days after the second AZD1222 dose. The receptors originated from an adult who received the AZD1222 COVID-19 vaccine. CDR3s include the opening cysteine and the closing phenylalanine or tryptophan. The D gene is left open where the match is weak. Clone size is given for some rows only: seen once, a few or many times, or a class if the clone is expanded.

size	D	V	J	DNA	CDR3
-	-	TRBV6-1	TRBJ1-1	TGTGCCAGCAGTGAAGTTTTCAACACTGAAGCTTTCTTT	CASSEVFNTEAFF
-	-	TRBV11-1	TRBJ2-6	TGTGCCAGCAGGGGTGAACCCTCTGGGGCCAACGTCCTGACTTTC	CASRGEPSGANVLTF
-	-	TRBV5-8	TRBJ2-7	TGTGCCAGCAGCTTGGCCACAGGCGGGGTGGAGGGGCGCTCCTACGAGCAGTACTTC	CASSLATGGVEGRSYEQYF
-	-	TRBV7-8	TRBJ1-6	TGTGCCAGCAGCTTGGGTTTAACAGGGTTCGGGCCGGAGGATTCACCCCTCCACTTT	CASSLGLTGFGPEDSPLHF
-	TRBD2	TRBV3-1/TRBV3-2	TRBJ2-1	TGTGCCAGCAGCCAAATAACTAGCGGGAGCCGGGGTAATGAGCAGTTCTTC	CASSQITSGSRGNEQFF
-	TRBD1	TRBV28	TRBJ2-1	TGTGCCAGCAGTTTAACTGGGACAGGGGGGTACAATGAGCAGTTCTTC	CASSLTGTGGYNEQFF
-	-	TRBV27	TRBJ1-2	TGTGCCAGCAGTTCCGACGGAAGTTATAACTATGGCTACACCTTC	CASSSDGSYNYGYTF
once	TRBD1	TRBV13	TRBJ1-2	TGTGCCAGCAGCTCATCCTTGACAGGGGGCTATGGCTACACCTTC	CASSSSLTGGYGYTF
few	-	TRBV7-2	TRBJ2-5	TGTGCCAGCAGCTTAGATCGGGCTGAAGAGACCCAGTACTTC	CASSLDRAEETQYF
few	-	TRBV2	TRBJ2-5	TGTGCCAGCAGTGCTGGGACGGCTCAAGAGACCCAGTACTTC	CASSAGTAQETQYF
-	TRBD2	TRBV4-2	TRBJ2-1	TGTGCCAGCAGCCATGCTAGCGGGAGGGCCAAGAATGAGCAGTTCTTC	CASSHASGRAKNEQFF
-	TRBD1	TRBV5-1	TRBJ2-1	TGCGCCAGCAGCAGAACAGGGGCCCAAATGAATGAGCAGTTCTTC	CASSRTGAQMNEQFF
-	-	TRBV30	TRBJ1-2	TGTGCCTGGACCTATGGGGGCCATGGCTACACCTTC	CAWTYGGHGYTF
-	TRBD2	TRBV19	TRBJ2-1	TGTGCCAGTAGTATAGGAATACTAGCGGGAGGGCATGAGCAGTTCTTC	CASSIGILAGGHEQFF
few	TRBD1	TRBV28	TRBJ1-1	TGTGCCAGCAGTTTACTTCCAGGGGGGGCTTTCTTT	CASSLLPGGAFF
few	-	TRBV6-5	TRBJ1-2	TGTGCCAGCAGTTACTCAGGGGGGTCTTCTAACTATGGCTACACCTTC	CASSYSGGSSNYGYTF
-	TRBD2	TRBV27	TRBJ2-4	TGTGCCAGCAGGGAGTCTAGCGGGAACAAAAACATTCAGTACTTC	CASRESSGNKNIQYF
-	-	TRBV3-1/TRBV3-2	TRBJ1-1	TGTGCCAGCAGCCAAGGAATTTCAGGAAACACTGAAGCTTTCTTT	CASSQGISGNTEAFF
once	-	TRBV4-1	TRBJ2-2	TGCGCCAGCAGCCAAGGGGTGACCTTGAACACCGGGGAGCTGTTTTTT	CASSQGVTLNTGELFF
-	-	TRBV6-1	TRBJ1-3	TGTGCCAGCAGTGAGATGGGTTCGGCAGGCACCCAAAGGCGGACCATATATTTT	CASSEMGSAGTQRRTIYF
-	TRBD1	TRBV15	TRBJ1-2	TGTGCCACCAGCAGAGATCCGGGACAGGGTGCGGGCTACACCTTC	CATSRDPGQGAGYTF
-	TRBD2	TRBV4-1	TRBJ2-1	TGCGCCAGCAGCTCGCGTTTAGCGGGATTTTCTAAAAATGAGCAGTTCTTC	CASSSRLAGFSKNEQFF
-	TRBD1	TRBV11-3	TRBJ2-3	TGTGCCAGCAGCGCCGGGACAGGGCACACAGATACGCAGTATTTT	CASSAGTGHTDTQYF
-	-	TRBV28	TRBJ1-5	TGTGCCAGCAGTTTTTTCAGGGTTAGCAATCAGCCCCAGCATTTT	CASSFFRVSNQPQHF
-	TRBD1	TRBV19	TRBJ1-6	TGTGCCAGTAGCCGGGGCTCCGGGACAGGAGCATACCCCCTCCACTTT	CASSRGSGTGAYPLHF
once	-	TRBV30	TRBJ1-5	TGTGCCTGGAGTAATGGCCAGTATAGCAATCAGCCCCAGCATTTT	CAWSNGQYSNQPQHF
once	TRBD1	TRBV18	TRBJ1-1	TGTGCCAGCTCACAATTACAGGGGGAAGAGGTGAACACTGAAGCTTTCTTT	CASSQLQGEEVNTEAFF
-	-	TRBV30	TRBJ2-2	TGTGCCTGGACCCCGTGGAGGGGAGGCGGGGAGCTGTTTTTT	CAWTPWRGGGELFF
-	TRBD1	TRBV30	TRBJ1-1	TGTGCCTGGCTGCGAACAGGGGACGGGACGAACGGTAACACTGAAGCTTTCTTT	CAWLRTGDGTNGNTEAFF
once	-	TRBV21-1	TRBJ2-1	TGTGCCAACAGCATACAGGAAGATTCTAGCGGGAGTAGTGATCAGTTCTTC	CANSIQEDSSGSSDQFF
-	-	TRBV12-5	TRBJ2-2	TGTGCTAGTGGTTTGGGACTAGTTCGTTCCACCGGGGAGCTGTTTTTT	CASGLGLVRSTGELFF
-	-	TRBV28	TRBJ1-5	TGTGCCATCGTGGACGGACGGAGCAATCAGCCCCAGCATTTT	CAIVDGRSNQPQHF
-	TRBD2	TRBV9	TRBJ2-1	TGTGCCAGCAGCGCCTCTTATAGCGGGAGGGTCTACAATGAGCAGTTCTTC	CASSASYSGRVYNEQFF
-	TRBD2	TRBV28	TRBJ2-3	TGTGCCAGCCCGCCGCCGGGACTAGCGGGAGGGTTCACAGATACGCAGTATTTT	CASPPPGLAGGFTDTQYF
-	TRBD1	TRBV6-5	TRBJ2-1	TGTGCCAGCAGTTCCGTACAGGGGATATCCTACAATGAGCAGTTCTTC	CASSSVQGISYNEQFF
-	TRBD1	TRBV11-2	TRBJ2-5	TGTGCCAGCAGCCTGAACAGGGGAACGGGTTCGGAGACCCAGTACTTC	CASSLNRGTGSETQYF
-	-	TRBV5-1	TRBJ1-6	TGCGCCAGCAGCTCCGGGGGGGATGTCGGTTCACCCCTCCACTTT	CASSSGGDVGSPLHF
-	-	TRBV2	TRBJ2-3	TGTGCCAGCAGTGCGATAGCGGAGCGAGATACGCAGTATTTT	CASSAIAERDTQYF
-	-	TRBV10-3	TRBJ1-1	TGTGCCGCACAGGGCTTCCTCGATGACACTGAAGCTTTCTTT	CAAQGFLDDTEAFF
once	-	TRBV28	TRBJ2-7	TGTGCCAGCAGCCAATTGGGGGCGGGACGCTTATCCTACGAGCAGTACTTC	CASSQLGAGRLSYEQYF
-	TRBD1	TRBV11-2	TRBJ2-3	TGTGCCAGCAGCCCATACCCCGGGACAGGGTTTAGCACAGATACGCAGTATTTT	CASSPYPGTGFSTDTQYF